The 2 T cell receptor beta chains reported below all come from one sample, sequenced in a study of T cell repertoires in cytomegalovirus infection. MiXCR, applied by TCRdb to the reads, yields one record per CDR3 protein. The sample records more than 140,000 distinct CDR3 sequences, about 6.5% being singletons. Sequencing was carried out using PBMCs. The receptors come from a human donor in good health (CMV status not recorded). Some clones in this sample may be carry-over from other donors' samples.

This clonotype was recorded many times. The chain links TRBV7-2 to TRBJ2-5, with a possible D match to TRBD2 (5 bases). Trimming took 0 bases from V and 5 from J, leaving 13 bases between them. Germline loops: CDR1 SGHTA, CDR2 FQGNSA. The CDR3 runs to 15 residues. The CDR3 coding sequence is TGTGCCAGCAGCTTAGCCCGGACTGTTCGGGAGACCCAGTACTTC. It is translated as CASSLARTVRETQYF.

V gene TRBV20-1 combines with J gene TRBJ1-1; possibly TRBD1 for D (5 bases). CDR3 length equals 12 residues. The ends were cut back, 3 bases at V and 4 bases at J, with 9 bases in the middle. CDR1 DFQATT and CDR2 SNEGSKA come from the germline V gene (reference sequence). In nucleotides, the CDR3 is TGCAGTGCTAGGGGGACCAGCACTGAAGCTTTCTTT. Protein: CSARGTSTEAFF.